This T cell receptor (beta chain) was profiled in a study of identical twins. Study-level results: Abundant cord blood beta clonotypes carried fewer insertions; memory repertoires showed none. Low generation-probability sequences were in excess among twin-shared out-of-frame alpha sequences.

TCRdb reprocessed the 5' RACE reads with MiXCR, giving one entry per CDR3 protein. Among about 550,000 distinct CDR3 sequences listed, about 22% were seen once. This clonotype turned up a few times. Its antigen is as yet unknown. These data also formed part of another study, on yellow fever vaccine responses in identical twins.

The specimen sequenced was CD4+ T cells sorted from blood. This clonotype was sampled from a woman between 18 and 29 years old in good health.

The CDR3 DNA reads as TGTGCCAGCTCACTTTGGAGCCCAGGGGGCTCCTACGAGCAGTACTTC. Protein: CASSLWSPGGSYEQYF. The chain employs TRBV18 and TRBJ2-7; 7 bases are a match to TRBD1. Looked up from germline, CDR1 is KGHSH and CDR2 is LQKENI. This CDR3 has 16 residues. The V segment lost 4 bases and the J segment 0 bases; nucleotides outside the gene matches: 9.